This T cell receptor (beta chain) was recovered during a study of T cells after yellow fever vaccination (dated by TCRdb to about 2019). With respect to the entire study: Staining for CD3, CD45RA, CCR7 and CD95 was used to sort memory subsets (EM, EMRA, CM and Tscm) on a BD FACS Aria III. Libraries from fractions with low cell numbers were prepared with the SMART-Seq v4 Ultra Low Input RNA kit. Bulk TCR alpha and beta repertoires were sequenced longitudinally to track T-cell clones before and after primary and booster YFV17D yellow fever vaccination. Two healthy male donors made up the cohort, one aged 18 to 29 years and the other aged 30 to 40 years. Blood was drawn at multiple timepoints before and after primary and secondary immunization, with bulk PBMC replicates and cell subsets isolated. Memory subsets were sorted on days 0, 15 and 45 and at 18 months following primary vaccination, and on days 0, 15 and 45 following the 30-year booster.

TCR cDNA was synthesized by 5'RACE template switching, through which a universal primer site and unique molecular identifiers were introduced. cDNA synthesis was primed from both the TCR alpha and TCR beta constant segments. Library amplification involved two PCR steps, and the second step added sample barcodes and sequencing adapters. Sequencing of the libraries was done on either Illumina HiSeq 2500 (2x100 bp) or NovaSeq (2x150 bp). As for the authors' bioinformatics: Demultiplexing of reads and collapsing into UMI consensus sequences were performed with MIGEC, and V(D)J alignment was carried out with MiXCR. Vaccine-responding clonotypes were identified with edgeR using replicate PBMC samples, with FDR below 0.01 and a log2 fold change above 5 up to day 15 being required. Each bulk clonotype was labeled CD4 or CD8 based on which sequenced repertoire, CD4 or CD8, contained the clonotype at higher abundance. To estimate how each clone was distributed across memory phenotypes, clonotype frequencies in memory subsets were weighted by FACS-sorted cell numbers. The public reads were reprocessed in TCRdb via fastp at Q25 and MiXCR, keeping in-frame beta chains. Rows matching on CDR3 protein sequence are summarized as one entry with the most common DNA and genes. For this entry, the V and J calls and clone size follow TCRdb and not the study's own pipeline. The sample includes around 15,000 distinct CDR3 sequences, with 4% observed a single time. The ten most abundant clones make up more than 0.35% of the sample.

According to the study, the label for this sample's treatment or condition signals: live attenuated yellow fever vaccine strain. PBMCs were isolated from peripheral blood using a standard Ficoll-Paque protocol. The RNeasy Micro Kit was used to extract RNA from sorted memory subsets. This clonotype is identified as medium-sized (0.01 to 0.1%). No base-level quality is on record; no much larger clone is a single base apart. Paper-wide results and their limitations: Because abundant contaminating clonotypes from the bulk population could be contained in FACS-sorted repertoires, computational filtering was required. Compared with the primary T-cell response, the secondary T-cell response was faster but weaker, reaching its peak on day 5 rather than on day 15. Because only a couple of donors were included in the study, the extent to which the findings can be generalized is limited. A small share of clonotypes occurred in both CD4 and CD8 compartments, likely arising from convergent recombination. Most clones expanded after primary vaccination were re-detected after the booster (around 96% of CD4 and about 88% of CD8), suggesting broad memory maintenance. In the sorted memory subsets on day 0, nearly all vaccine-responding clonotypes were below the level of detection.

The junction carries 8 bases between V and J, which are trimmed by 4 bases and 5 bases respectively. The CDR3 goes from the cysteine to the phenylalanine over 12 residues. Only the CDR3 part of the read is kept: 36 bases, read in frame from the first base. The germline V gene supplies CDR1 SGHAT and CDR2 FQNNGV. The clonotype originates from a man aged 30-40 years who received the YFV17D yellow fever vaccine. The sequence is built from TRBV11-2 and TRBJ2-5; the D gene identity is not certain. The input for sequencing was PBMCs, either bulk or a sorted T-cell subset (CD4+, CD8+, memory, or dextramer-sorted; not recorded which), taken 15 days after the yellow fever booster vaccination. This receptor carries the CDR3 CASSSLGETQYF. The DNA sequence is as follows: TGTGCCAGCAGCTCCCTTGGTGAGACCCAGTACTTC.